The 31 T cell receptor beta chains in this list originate from one sample, sequenced in a study of T cells in Graves' hyperthyroidism and ophthalmopathy. Using RNA transcripts as the source, TCR beta CDR3 regions were amplified. Using the HTBI primer set, a first-round RT-PCR was run on the TCR CDR3. TCRdb processed the multiplex PCR reads anew with MiXCR; each CDR3 protein has one entry. The repertoire holds hundreds of thousands of distinct CDR3 sequences, with over 35% as singletons. Sample: blood. The receptors derive from a young man with Graves' hyperthyroidism.

The V call is TRBV5-6, the J call TRBJ1-3; tentatively, D is TRBD1 (6 bases). This CDR3 region has 15 residues. Germline V CDR1 and CDR2: SGHDT, YYEEEE. V was pared by 2 bases and J by 7 bases, with 16 bases between. The CDR3 sequence: CASSFWTDSGNTIYF. The CDR3 DNA reads TGTGCCAGCAGCTTCTGGACAGACTCGGGGAACACCATATATTTT.

The J gene is TRBJ2-7, the V gene TRBV5-1; possibly TRBD1 or TRBD2 for D (5 bases each). The length of the CDR3 is 16 residues. The V end was cut by 4 bases, the J end by 4 bases, with 21 bases between. Germline lookup yields CDR1 SGHRS and CDR2 YFSETQ. CDR3 sequence reads: CASSPLRGGSVYEQYF. The CDR3 DNA reads TGCGCCAGCAGCCCACTGAGGGGTGGGAGCGTGTACGAGCAGTACTTC.

This chain uses TRBV7-3 with TRBJ2-7; a weak D match, TRBD2 (6 bases). The ends were cut back, 6 bases at V and 3 bases at J, with 18 bases in the middle. CDR1 is SGHTA, CDR2 FQGTGA, per germline. This CDR3 spans 15 amino acids. CDR3 nucleotide sequence: TGTGCCAGCAGTCCCTCATGGGGGGAATTCTACGAGCAGTACTTC. The encoded protein is CASSPSWGEFYEQYF.

V and J are TRBV9 and TRBJ2-5, with TRBD1 matching 7 bases. J lost 0 bases, V lost 3 bases, and 2 bases had no gene match. CDR3 length: 14 residues. CDR1 is SGDLS and CDR2 is YYNGEE in the germline V gene. CDR3 loop: CASSAQGYQETQYF. CDR3 DNA: TGTGCCAGCAGCGCACAGGGGTACCAAGAGACCCAGTACTTC. Together with reference TRBV9 and TRBJ2-5, the CDR3 gives the full variable domain: DSGVTQTPKHLITATGQRVTLRCSPRSGDLSVYWYQQSLDQGLQFLIQYYNGEERAKGNILERFSAQQFPDLHSELNLSSLELGDSALYFCASSAQGYQETQYFGPGTRLLVL.

In this sample, this clonotype turned up a few times. The chain uses TRBV5-1 and TRBJ1-1; TRBD1 aligns across 7 bases. The germline CDR1 and CDR2 sequences are SGHRS and YFSETQ. The CDR3 runs 13 residues. V lost 3 bases and J lost 6; bases outside the gene matches: 5. The CDR3 DNA follows: TGCGCCAGCAGCTACGGGACAGCTGCTGAAGCTTTCTTT. It is translated as CASSYGTAAEAFF.

Regarding this clonotype: Possible read error: a much larger clone is one base away. This chain connects TRBV2 to TRBJ1-5, with 7 nucleotides matching TRBD1. CDR1 and CDR2 (germline): SNHLY, FYNNEI. This CDR3 comprises 15 residues. The CDR3 is CASRRQGGGNRPQHF. DNA for the CDR3: TGTGCCAGCAGAAGACAGGGTGGGGGCAATCGGCCCCAGCATTTT.

J is TRBJ2-7 and V is TRBV9; D not resolved. The V end was cut by 0 bases, the J end by 2 bases, with 9 bases between. In germline, CDR1 is SGDLS, CDR2 YYNGEE. This CDR3 is 14 amino acids long. The CDR3 protein is CASSVGDPTYEQYF. In nucleotides, the CDR3 is TGTGCCAGCAGCGTAGGCGATCCTACCTACGAGCAGTACTTC.

V is TRBV10-3 and J is TRBJ1-2; weak D call: TRBD1 (6 bases). The CDR3 totals 13 residues. Per the germline V gene, CDR1 is ENHRY and CDR2 is SYGVKD. V lost 10 bases to trimming and J lost 4 bases, with 16 bases between them. CDR3 nucleotides: TGTGCCAGCAGACGGACAGTTAGCTATGGCTACACCTTC. Protein: CASRRTVSYGYTF.

The chain has TRBV10-3 and TRBJ2-2; maybe TRBD1 (6 bases). CDR1 is ENHRY and CDR2 is SYGVKD in the germline V gene. CDR3 size: 13 residues. The ends were cut back, 4 bases at V and 7 bases at J, with 10 bases in the middle. CDR3 nucleotides: TGTGCCATCAGTGGGACACAGGGCGGGGAGCTGTTTTTT. Translation gives CAISGTQGGELFF.

The rearrangement joins TRBV6-5 to TRBJ1-5; 8 bases align to TRBD1. Germline V gene lookup returns CDR1 MNHEY and CDR2 SVGAGI. The CDR3 length is 16 residues. The V segment lost 4 bases and the J segment 1 base; nucleotides outside the gene matches: 6. The CDR3, as DNA: TGTGCCAGCAGTTCGCACGGGACAGGAAGCAATCAGCCCCAGCATTTT. Translation gives CASSSHGTGSNQPQHF.

This chain uses TRBV10-3 with TRBJ2-7, with 8 bases identical to TRBD1. Germline V gene sequence: CDR1 ENHRY, CDR2 SYGVKD. The CDR3 length is 14 residues. J lost 2 bases, V lost 2 bases, and 2 bases had no gene match. The DNA of the CDR3 is TGTGCCATCAGTGAGGGACAGGGACCCTACGAGCAGTACTTC. This sequence encodes CAISEGQGPYEQYF.

Regarding this clonotype: A junction end diverges from the germline sequence, so it may reflect a read error. This sequence joins TRBV7-7 and TRBJ1-1; D unclear. The germline gives CDR1 SSHAT, CDR2 FNYEAQ (reference sequence). CDR3 size: 14 residues. For the CDR3, the DNA is TGTGCTAGCAGTCTCCGGGAGCCGGCGTCTGAAGCTTTCTTT. It specifies CASSLREPASEAFF.

The rearrangement links TRBV5-6 to TRBJ1-1, with unresolved D. The CDR3 consists of 14 residues. Per the germline V gene, CDR1 is SGHDT and CDR2 is YYEEEE. V was pared by 4 bases and J by 5 bases, with 15 bases between. This CDR3 is CASSLDGRWTEAFF. DNA of the CDR3: TGTGCCAGCAGCCTAGACGGGAGATGGACTGAAGCTTTCTTT.

The DNA of the CDR3 is TGTGCCACCCTAGCGGGGGGAAGGGAGACCCAGTACTTC. Encoded protein: CATLAGGRETQYF. This chain joins TRBV15 and TRBJ2-5; 11 nucleotides line up with TRBD2. This CDR3 is 13 amino acids long. J lost 5 bases, V lost 8 bases, and 4 bases had no gene match. CDR1 and CDR2 (germline): LNHNV, YYDKDF (reference sequence).

The gene calls are TRBV13 and TRBJ2-7; 12 bases agree with TRBD1. Per the germline V gene, CDR1 is PRHDT and CDR2 is FYEKMQ (reference sequence). V trimming: 5 bases; J trimming: 7 bases; junction bases outside the gene matches: 6. The CDR3 is 14 amino acids. CDR3 in amino acids: CASSTGQGAWEQYF. CDR3 coding DNA: TGTGCCAGCAGCACGGGACAGGGGGCCTGGGAGCAGTACTTC.

Comment on this clonotype: An end of the junction differs from the germline gene, which may be a read error. V is TRBV11-2 and J is TRBJ2-2, with TRBD2 matching over 13 bases. Germline V gives CDR1 SGHAT, CDR2 FQNNGV. The CDR3 is 16 residues long. CDR3 protein: CASSDGLAGVRGELFF. For the CDR3, the DNA is TGCGCCAGCAGCGACGGACTAGCGGGAGTAAGAGGGGAGCTGTTTTTT.

This clonotype was detected once. The chain couples TRBV24-1 to TRBJ2-1; D is perhaps TRBD1 or TRBD2 (5 bases each). From germline, CDR1 is KGHDR and CDR2 SFDVKD. The CDR3 loop spans 14 amino acids. The V and J ends lost 8 bases and 4 bases respectively, with 14 bases between them. The CDR3 DNA sequence: TGTGCCACCAAAGGTGGGACGGAGTACAATGAGCAGTTCTTC. Its translation is CATKGGTEYNEQFF.

As concerns this clonotype: Being one base from a much bigger clone, this may be a read error. The chain links TRBV7-3 to TRBJ2-7; TRBD2 matches 7 bases. The CDR3 is 13 residues long. With 1 base clipped from V and 6 bases from J, the junction kept 3 bases outside the gene matches. Germline CDR1 reads SGHTA; CDR2 reads FQGTGA. This CDR3 is CASSLSGTIEQYF. The CDR3, as DNA: TGTGCCAGCAGCTTAAGCGGGACTATCGAGCAGTACTTC.

CDR3: CASSTFGTGALNQPQHF. The CDR3 region has the DNA TGTGCCAGTAGTACCTTCGGGACAGGGGCGTTGAATCAGCCCCAGCATTTT. The chain has TRBV19 and TRBJ1-5, with 10 nucleotides matching TRBD1. After removal of 4 bases from V and 4 bases from J, the junction contained 10 bases not matched to a gene. CDR3 size: 17 residues. Germline V gene lookup returns CDR1 LNHDA and CDR2 SQIVND (reference sequence).

Only a few counts were recorded for this clonotype. The chain joins TRBV4-1 to TRBJ1-2; no reliable D call. There are 15 residues in the CDR3. The germline V gene has CDR1 MGHRA and CDR2 YSYEKL. With 2 bases removed from V and 0 bases from J, the gap between germline ends came to 10 bases. The CDR3 DNA reads TGCGCCAGCAGCCAACTGGAACGAACTAACTATGGCTACACCTTC. Its translation is CASSQLERTNYGYTF.

This chain connects TRBV5-1 to TRBJ2-2; possibly TRBD1 for D (5 bases). This CDR3 spans 14 amino acids. CDR1 is SGHRS, CDR2 YFSETQ, per germline. V was pared by 4 bases and J by 3 bases, with 10 bases between. The CDR3 sequence is CASSQTEYTGELFF. CDR3 DNA sequence: TGCGCCAGCAGCCAGACAGAGTACACCGGGGAGCTGTTTTTT. Complete variable domain (other parts from reference TRBV5-1 and TRBJ2-2): KAGVTQTPRYLIKTRGQQVTLSCSPISGHRSVSWYQQTPGQGLQFLFEYFSETQRNKGNFPGRFSGRQFSNSRSEMNVSTLELGDSALYLCASSQTEYTGELFFGEGSRLTVL.

The chain employs TRBV2 and TRBJ1-4; TRBD1 might be the D (6 bases). The V end was cut by 6 bases, the J end by 7 bases, with 9 bases between. Germline CDR1 is SNHLY and CDR2 is FYNNEI. The CDR3 runs to 12 residues. The CDR3 is CASRQGVEKLFF. The CDR3 nucleotides are TGTGCCAGCAGACAGGGCGTTGAAAAACTGTTTTTT.

The V gene is TRBV5-1, the J gene TRBJ1-1; 10 bases map to TRBD1. V was clipped by 5 bases and J by 3 bases; unmatched bases: 4. CDR3 size: 14 residues. Germline loops: CDR1 SGHRS, CDR2 YFSETQ. The chain's CDR3 is CASRTGTGDTEAFF. The CDR3 nucleotides read TGCGCCAGCAGAACCGGGACAGGGGACACTGAAGCTTTCTTT.

This clonotype was seen a few times. The chain combines TRBV14 with TRBJ1-1, with no clear D. This CDR3 is 14 amino acids long. From germline, CDR1 is SGHDN and CDR2 FVKESK. Trimming left V 1 base short and J 4 bases short, with 10 bases between. CDR3 loop: CASSQGVWSTEAFF. CDR3 nucleotides: TGTGCCAGCAGCCAAGGGGTGTGGAGCACTGAAGCTTTCTTT. Looking up the rest from reference TRBV14 and TRBJ1-1 gives the full variable domain: EAGVTQFPSHSVIEKGQTVTLRCDPISGHDNLYWYRRVMGKEIKFLLHFVKESKQDESGMPNNRFLAERTGGTYSTLKVQPAELEDSGVYFCASSQGVWSTEAFFGQGTRLTVV.

This clonotype was found many times. The chain joins TRBV20-1 to TRBJ1-1, with 7 nucleotides matching TRBD1. The CDR3 runs to 12 residues. In germline, CDR1 is DFQATT, CDR2 SNEGSKA (reference sequence). Trimming removed 0 bases from V and 7 bases from J; junction bases left unmatched: 2. As DNA, the CDR3 is TGCAGTGCTAGAGATGGGACAGATGAAGCTTTCTTT. It encodes CSARDGTDEAFF.

Ten or more counts support this clonotype. The V gene is TRBV7-9, the J gene TRBJ1-3; D not certain. CDR1 is SEHNR and CDR2 is FQNEAQ in the germline V gene (reference sequence). The V end was cut by 5 bases, the J end by 0 bases, with 8 bases between. The CDR3 contains 14 residues. CDR3 DNA: TGTGCCAGCAGCCATCCCAGCTCTGGAAACACCATATATTTT. Encoded protein: CASSHPSSGNTIYF.

This clonotype was detected ten times or more. The chain has TRBV29-1 and TRBJ1-5, with TRBD1 matching over 7 bases. Per the germline V gene, CDR1 is SQVTM and CDR2 is ANQGSEA. V shed 6 bases, J shed 11 bases, and the junction held 16 bases outside the gene matches. There are 14 residues in the CDR3. CDR3 coding DNA: TGCAGCGTCTCTGTCCAGGGGGATTATTCGGCCCAGCATTTT. Its protein is CSVSVQGDYSAQHF.

The gene calls are TRBV29-1 and TRBJ2-2, with a tentative D call TRBD1 (5 bases). The CDR3 spans 14 residues. Germline assignment: CDR1 SQVTM and CDR2 ANQGSEA. V was cut by 0 bases and J by 3 bases, with 8 bases left in between. CDR3 nucleotide sequence: TGCAGCGTTGAAGAAGGGGCCTACACCGGGGAGCTGTTTTTT. This codes for CSVEEGAYTGELFF.

This clonotype was detected only a few times. CDR3 sequence (DNA): TGTGCCAGCAGCCCTTTATCACAGCAGGGTCGTAGCACAGATACGCAGTATTTT. The encoded protein is CASSPLSQQGRSTDTQYF. The V gene is TRBV7-8, the J gene TRBJ2-3, with D perhaps TRBD1 (5 bases). Trimming pared 5 bases from V and 0 bases from J, leaving 21 bases between. The CDR3 spans 18 residues. CDR1 SGHVS and CDR2 FQNEAQ come from the germline V gene.

The rearrangement joins TRBV4-1 to TRBJ2-5; TRBD1 might be the D (6 bases). CDR3 length: 13 amino acids. In germline, CDR1 is MGHRA, CDR2 YSYEKL. The V gene lost 0 bases and the J gene lost 9 bases, with 11 bases spanning the gap. The CDR3 here is CASSQDQGYAQYF. The CDR3 DNA follows: TGCGCCAGCAGCCAAGACCAGGGGTACGCCCAGTACTTC.

The table lists this clonotype with many counts. The rearrangement joins TRBV2 to TRBJ2-7; no definite D call. This CDR3 contains 10 residues. Trimming cost V 6 bases and J 13 bases, with 13 bases left between them. In germline, CDR1 is SNHLY, CDR2 FYNNEI. CDR3 coding DNA: TGTGCCAGCAGCGGCCGTACAGTTTACTTC. Protein: CASSGRTVYF.